This T cell receptor (beta chain) was obtained from a study of blood T cell repertoires in COVID-19. Across the study: In each case, the material was cDNA or gDNA derived from T cells, B-cell-depleted T cells, or PBMCs.

Measured with immunoSEQ multiplex PCR; TCRdb has only the in-frame clones, and not every one. This table holds approximately 150,000 clones, approximately 85% found once. Trimming left V 7 bases short and J 8 bases short, with 10 bases between. The CDR3 is made up of 11 amino acids. Germline CDR1 KGHDR, CDR2 SFDVKD. The clonotype originates from a man between 60 and 75 years old with active or convalescent COVID-19. Material: peripheral blood. This chain uses TRBV24-1 with TRBJ1-2, with D unclear. The CDR3 DNA reads TGTGCCACCAGCCCCCCCTTAGGCTACACCTTC. Translation: CATSPPLGYTF.